The following is a T cell receptor (beta chain) sequence with its context. Its antigen is undetermined. This specimen belongs to a study of cytomegalovirus exposure and HLA in healthy donors. Study-wide results and limits: Excluded: some indistinguishable V segments such as TRBV6-2 and TRBV6-3. Roughly uniform depth of sequencing across donors was assumed in presence/absence analyses. A reported reduction in N-insertions relative to the roughly 700-donor mean was seen in an Asian-associated ancestry cluster in a later analysis. The authors enumerated roughly 180 TCR beta chains as linked to cytomegalovirus.

The PCR had 60 Vbeta and 13 Jbeta primers. Method: immunoSEQ multiplex PCR; TCRdb's copy keeps in-frame clones and lacks some. Of some 99,000 clones listed, approximately 80% are singletons. This CDR3 has 14 residues. Trimming stripped 4 bases from V and 3 bases from J, with 10 bases between. In germline, CDR1 is MNHNS, CDR2 SASEGT. The sample comprised PBMCs. This chain links TRBV6-1 with TRBJ1-5; D gene unclear. The source is a female donor in good health and CMV-seronegative. CDR3 loop: CASSVRIINQPQHF. The CDR3 DNA follows: TGTGCCAGCAGTGTGAGAATAATCAATCAGCCCCAGCATTTT.